This TCR beta chain is drawn from a study of blood T cell repertoires in COVID-19. Assay used: immunoSEQ multiplex PCR; TCRdb lists only in-frame clones, some missing. The data hold fewer than 350,000 clones, with around 85% observed a single time. Per germline, CDR1 SNHLY and CDR2 FYNNEI. The ends lost 3 bases at V and 5 bases at J; junction bases unmatched: 5. CDR3 length: 14 amino acids. The TCR sequence derives from a woman aged 30 to 39 who had recovered from COVID-19. The J gene is TRBJ2-7, the V gene TRBV2; 9 nucleotides align to TRBD1. Sequencing was done on a sample of peripheral blood. CDR3 nucleotides: TGTGCCAGCAGTGAGGACAGGGGAGGCGACGAGCAGTACTTC. Its protein is CASSEDRGGDEQYF.